This TCR beta chain was obtained from a study of blood T cell repertoires in COVID-19. Germline V gene lookup returns CDR1 MNHEY and CDR2 SVGAGI. V was cut by 2 bases and J by 5 bases, with 13 bases left in between. The CDR3 is made up of 15 amino acids. Clones were sequenced by immunoSEQ multiplex PCR, and TCRdb holds only the in-frame ones, with some missing. The data show a few hundred thousand clones, with roughly nine tenths seen just once and about 3% held by the top ten. The V gene is TRBV6-5, the J gene TRBJ1-5; possible D gene TRBD1, 5 bases. The sequence derives from a woman aged 25 to 39 with COVID-19, enrolled during active disease. The material sequenced was peripheral blood. Here the CDR3 reads CASSYSGARDQPQHF. The CDR3 region has the DNA TGTGCCAGCAGTTACAGCGGGGCCCGGGATCAGCCCCAGCATTTT.